This TCR beta chain is from a study of human T cells and chemical hapten exposure. Time point denoted: patch test 1, 2 weeks after DPC sensitization. Documented treatment: therapeutic diphenylcyclopropenone sensitization with weekly scalp DPC. Via MiXCR, TCRdb re-called the RACE reads, giving one row per CDR3 protein. The repertoire holds fewer than 400,000 distinct CDR3 sequences, with around 6.9% as singletons. The specimen was whole blood, collected in connection with sensitization to the hapten diphenylcyclopropenone (DPC). The source is a woman in her late teens or twenties with alopecia areata. Some clones in this sample may be carry-over from other donors' samples.

The CDR3 loop is CASSHGGVSGELFF. The CDR3 DNA reads as TGTGCCAGCAGCCATGGAGGGGTTTCCGGGGAGCTGTTTTTT. V is TRBV21-1 and J is TRBJ2-2; the DNA was not compared with TRBD2, the D call given in the table. TRBV21-1 is labeled a pseudogene. There are 14 residues in the CDR3.